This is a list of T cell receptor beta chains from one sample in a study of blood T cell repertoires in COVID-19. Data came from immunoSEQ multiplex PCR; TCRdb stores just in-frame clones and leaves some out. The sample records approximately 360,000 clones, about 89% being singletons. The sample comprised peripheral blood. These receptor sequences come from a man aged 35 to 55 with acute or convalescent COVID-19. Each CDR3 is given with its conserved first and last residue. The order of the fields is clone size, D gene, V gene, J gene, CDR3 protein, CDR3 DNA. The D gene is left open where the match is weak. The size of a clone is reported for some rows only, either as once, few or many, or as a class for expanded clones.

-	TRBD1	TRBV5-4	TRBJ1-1	CASSANGQGETEAFF	TGTGCCAGCAGCGCTAATGGACAGGGGGAGACTGAAGCTTTCTTT
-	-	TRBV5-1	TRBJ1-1	CASSLAGQNTEAFF	TGCGCCAGCAGCTTGGCAGGACAGAACACTGAAGCTTTCTTT
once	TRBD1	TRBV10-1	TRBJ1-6	CARPGTGGSPLHF	TGCGCCAGGCCCGGGACAGGCGGTTCACCCCTCCACTTT
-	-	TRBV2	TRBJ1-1	CASTTKGPGQNTEAFF	TGTGCCAGCACCACGAAAGGGCCGGGACAGAACACTGAAGCTTTCTTT
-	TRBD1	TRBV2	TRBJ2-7	CASPQDRDVGREHLGTYEQYF	TGTGCCAGCCCTCAAGACAGGGACGTCGGACGGGAACACCTAGGCACCTACGAGCAGTACTTC
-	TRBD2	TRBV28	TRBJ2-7	CASKFSGTSGRNEQYF	TGTGCCAGCAAGTTCTCCGGGACTAGCGGGAGAAACGAGCAGTACTTC
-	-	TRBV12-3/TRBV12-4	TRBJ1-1	CASSTTGTEAFF	TGTGCCAGCAGCACCACAGGGACTGAAGCTTTCTTT
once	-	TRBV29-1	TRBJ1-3	CSVAETAAGNTIYF	TGCAGCGTTGCTGAGACAGCCGCTGGAAACACCATATATTTT
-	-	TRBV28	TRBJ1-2	CASSPGPQGLYGYTF	TGTGCCAGCAGTCCCGGACCCCAGGGGTTGTATGGCTACACCTTC
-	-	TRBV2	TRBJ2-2	CASSESRGLVTGELFF	TGTGCCAGCAGTGAATCACGGGGGTTAGTCACCGGGGAGCTGTTTTTT
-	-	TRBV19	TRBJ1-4	CASTLGGVDEKLFF	TGTGCCAGTACCCTCGGGGGTGTTGATGAAAAACTGTTTTTT
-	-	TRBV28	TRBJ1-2	CASSPWGGRWSGYTF	TGTGCCAGCAGTCCCTGGGGGGGACGATGGTCGGGCTACACCTTC
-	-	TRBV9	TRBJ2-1	CASSVEGGTNNEQFF	TGTGCCAGCAGCGTAGAGGGCGGGACCAACAATGAGCAGTTCTTC
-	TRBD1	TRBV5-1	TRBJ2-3	CASSPGQGTDTQYF	TGCGCCAGCAGCCCGGGACAGGGCACAGATACGCAGTATTTT
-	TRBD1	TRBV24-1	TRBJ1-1	CATSETGVATEAFF	TGTGCCACCAGTGAGACAGGGGTGGCCACTGAAGCTTTCTTT
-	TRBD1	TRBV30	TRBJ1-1	CAWGGSQGLEAFF	TGTGCCTGGGGCGGGTCACAGGGGCTTGAAGCTTTCTTT
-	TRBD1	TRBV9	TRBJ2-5	CASSVDRGGTETQYF	TGTGCCAGCAGCGTCGACAGGGGGGGTACAGAGACCCAGTACTTC
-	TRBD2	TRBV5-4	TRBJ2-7	CASSLDVAGVWEQYF	TGTGCCAGCAGCTTAGACGTAGCGGGAGTTTGGGAGCAGTACTTC
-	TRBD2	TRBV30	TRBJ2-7	CAWESGKGHYEQYF	TGTGCCTGGGAAAGCGGGAAAGGACATTACGAGCAGTACTTC
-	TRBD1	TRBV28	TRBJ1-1	CASSSNFLGQMNTEAFF	TGTGCCAGCAGTTCAAATTTCCTGGGACAGATGAACACTGAAGCTTTCTTT
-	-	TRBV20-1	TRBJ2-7	CRASPGQSTYEQYF	TGCAGGGCCAGTCCCGGACAGTCTACCTACGAGCAGTACTTC
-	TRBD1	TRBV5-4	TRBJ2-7	CASRQPTGTGTYEQYF	TGTGCCAGCAGACAACCGACCGGGACAGGGACCTACGAGCAGTACTTC